The 2 T cell receptor beta chains presented below share a single source sample, sequenced in a study of cytomegalovirus exposure and HLA in healthy donors. A multiplex PCR was run with 60 Vbeta primers and 13 Jbeta primers. Measured with immunoSEQ multiplex PCR; TCRdb has only the in-frame clones, and not every one. The profile covers roughly 220,000 clones, with 55% to 75% appearing a single time and about 3% taken by the ten largest. The specimen was PBMCs. The receptors come from a middle-aged man in good health and CMV-seropositive.

This clone has only one observation. DNA of the CDR3: TGTGCCAGCAGCTCTACACGGGGTTCTTTCTACGAGCAGTACTTC. It yields the protein CASSSTRGSFYEQYF. J is TRBJ2-5 and V is TRBV7-9; D perhaps matches TRBD2 (5 bases). Gene TRBJ2-7 matches the end of the DNA better, so the J call may be wrong. The CDR3 runs 15 residues. Germline V gene data show CDR1 as SEHNR and CDR2 as FQNEAQ (reference sequence).

This chain links TRBV13 with TRBJ2-3; D possibly corresponds to TRBD2 (5 bases). The CDR3 is 14 residues long. Germline V CDR1 and CDR2: PRHDT, FYEKMQ (reference sequence). V was pared by 5 bases and J by 3 bases, with 12 bases between. The CDR3 region is CASSPRGRTDTQYF. The CDR3, as DNA: TGTGCCAGCAGCCCCCGAGGGCGGACAGATACGCAGTATTTT.